Below are 21 T cell receptor beta chains sequenced from a single sample in a study of T cell responses to AZD1222 COVID-19 vaccine. Libraries were prepared by immunoSEQ multiplex PCR; TCRdb keeps only in-frame clonotypes and omits some of them. The table lists tens of thousands of clones, under 95% of them singletons. The sequencing here drew on peripheral blood, taken on day 0 of MenACWY control vaccination. The receptors shown here come from an adult in good health.

The chain combines TRBV5-4 with TRBJ1-1, with 7 bases fitting TRBD1. The CDR3 sequence is 14 residues long. Germline lookup yields CDR1 SGHNT and CDR2 YYREEE (reference sequence). V lost 5 bases to trimming and J lost 2 bases; unmatched junction nucleotides: 6. The CDR3 is CASRFEGANTEAFF. The CDR3 nucleotides are TGTGCCAGCAGATTCGAGGGGGCTAACACTGAAGCTTTCTTT.

The chain employs TRBV30 and TRBJ1-5, with D uncertain. Germline V gene data show CDR1 as GTSNPN and CDR2 as SVGIG (reference sequence). V dropped 0 bases and J dropped 5 bases, with 14 bases sitting between them. The CDR3 runs 15 residues. The DNA of the CDR3 is TGTGCCTGGAGTGTAAGGCAGGCCGGCGATCAGCCCCAGCATTTT. Translated, it gives CAWSVRQAGDQPQHF.

The rearrangement joins TRBV10-2 to TRBJ1-5; D is unresolved. There are 13 residues in the CDR3. Germline assignment: CDR1 WSHSY and CDR2 SAAADI. Trimming removed 3 bases from V and 4 bases from J, with 7 bases in between. The CDR3 nucleotides read TGCGCCAGCAGTGATGCGGTGAATCAGCCCCAGCATTTT. As protein: CASSDAVNQPQHF.

The V and J genes are TRBV15 and TRBJ2-7, with 11 bases aligning to TRBD2. With 2 bases clipped from V and 5 bases from J, the junction kept 11 bases outside the gene matches. This CDR3 has 17 residues. The V gene's germline CDR1 is LNHNV and CDR2 YYDKDF (reference sequence). The CDR3 bases are TGTGCCACCAGCAGACATCCGTTAGCGGGAGGGCCAGACGAGCAGTACTTC. Amino acid sequence: CATSRHPLAGGPDEQYF.

The chain recombines TRBV9 with TRBJ2-1; no reliable D call. V was cut by 4 bases and J by 8 bases, with 22 bases left in between. The CDR3 is made up of 16 amino acids. The V gene's germline CDR1 is SGDLS and CDR2 YYNGEE. The CDR3 sequence is CASSFHPGSRFYEQFF. The CDR3 DNA is TGTGCCAGCAGCTTCCATCCGGGCTCGAGGTTCTATGAGCAGTTCTTC.

This rearrangement joins TRBV2 to TRBJ2-1, with 9 bases lining up with TRBD1. The germline V gene has CDR1 SNHLY and CDR2 FYNNEI. The CDR3 is 14 residues long. With V trimmed by 4 bases and J by 7 bases, 5 bases remained unmatched. CDR3 nucleotides: TGTGCCAGCAGTGTAGGGGGACAGGGTAATGAGCAGTTCTTC. Its translation: CASSVGGQGNEQFF.

This CDR3 reads CAWRGRVGGYTF. CDR3 nucleotide sequence: TGTGCCTGGAGGGGTCGTGTAGGGGGCTACACCTTC. J is TRBJ1-2 and V is TRBV30, with D unresolved. There are 12 residues in the CDR3. CDR1 GTSNPN and CDR2 SVGIG come from the germline V gene (reference sequence). Trimming shortened V by 3 bases and J by 8 bases, and 13 bases separated the two germline ends.

This chain connects TRBV3-1 (or the pseudogene TRBV3-2) to TRBJ2-7; 9 bases line up with TRBD2. The V segment lost 6 bases and the J segment 3 bases; nucleotides outside the gene matches: 12. The CDR3 runs to 16 residues. Germline V lookup: CDR1 LGHDT, CDR2 YNNKEL (reference sequence). CDR3 in DNA: TGTGCCAGCAGTGTTACCGGGACTAGCTTTTTCTACGAGCAGTACTTC. Translating it yields CASSVTGTSFFYEQYF.

The chain is built from TRBV28 and TRBJ2-7; D may be TRBD2 (6 bases). This CDR3 region has 15 residues. The germline V gene encodes CDR1 MDHEN and CDR2 SYDVKM. V lost 5 bases, J lost 4 bases, and 18 bases lay in between. The CDR3, as DNA: TGTGCCAGCAGTCCAACAGGTCTAGCGTCGTACGAGCAGTACTTC. Protein product: CASSPTGLASYEQYF.

The rearrangement uses TRBV15 and TRBJ1-1; TRBD1 is a possible D gene (6 bases). The length of the CDR3 is 13 residues. Germline loops: CDR1 LNHNV, CDR2 YYDKDF (reference sequence). V lost 4 bases, J lost 1 base, and 7 bases lay in between. CDR3 DNA: TGTGCCACCAGCACGGACAGGAACACTGAAGCTTTCTTT. Its protein is CATSTDRNTEAFF. Full variable domain (missing parts from reference TRBV15 and TRBJ1-1): DAMVIQNPRYQVTQFGKPVTLSCSQTLNHNVMYWYQQKSSQAPKLLFHYYDKDFNNEADTPDNFQSRRPNTSFCFLDIRSPGLGDTAMYLCATSTDRNTEAFFGQGTRLTVV.

The chain couples TRBV27 to TRBJ1-5; D unresolved. The germline V gene has CDR1 MNHEY and CDR2 SMNVEV (reference sequence). Trimming removed 6 bases from V and 6 bases from J, with 12 bases in between. This CDR3 is built from 13 residues. The DNA for the CDR3 is TGTGCCAGCAGATTCGCGGGTACTCAGCCCCAGCATTTT. This gives the protein CASRFAGTQPQHF.

V and J are TRBV18 and TRBJ1-1; D unresolved. Trimming took off 6 bases at V and 3 bases at J, with 11 bases between the two ends. CDR3 length: 13 residues. In germline, CDR1 is KGHSH, CDR2 LQKENI. CDR3 bases: TGTGCCAGCTCTCTGAGTGGGGACACTGAAGCTTTCTTT. Protein product: CASSLSGDTEAFF.

This rearrangement joins TRBV12-3 or TRBV12-4 to TRBJ2-5; 7 positions match TRBD2. The CDR3 covers 13 residues. Trimming removed 1 base from V and 7 bases from J; junction bases left unmatched: 3. The CDR3 DNA sequence: TGTGCCAGCAGTTTAGGGCGGGAGCCGACCCAGTACTTC. This gives the protein CASSLGREPTQYF.

The V and J genes are TRBV5-6 and TRBJ1-5; D call uncertain. Deletions cut 4 bases from V and 5 bases from J, with 10 bases between. CDR3 length equals 13 residues. The germline CDR1 and CDR2 sequences are SGHDT and YYEEEE. The CDR3 bases are TGTGCCAGCAGCCCGGATGGGGATCAGCCCCAGCATTTT. It specifies CASSPDGDQPQHF.

The V gene is TRBV7-2, the J gene TRBJ1-6; 7 positions match TRBD1. V shed 2 bases, J shed 10 bases, and the junction held 8 bases outside the gene matches. Germline lookup yields CDR1 SGHTA and CDR2 FQGNSA. CDR3 size: 15 residues. The CDR3 protein is CASSLFTAGGSPLHF. CDR3 sequence (DNA): TGTGCCAGCAGCTTATTTACGGCAGGGGGGTCACCCCTCCACTTT.

The chain joins TRBV18 to TRBJ1-2, with D uncertain. Germline V gene sequence: CDR1 KGHSH, CDR2 LQKENI. V dropped 3 bases and J dropped 5 bases, with 10 bases sitting between them. The CDR3 is 13 amino acids. The chain's CDR3 is CASSPGDTYGYTF. The CDR3 DNA follows: TGTGCCAGCTCACCGGGAGACACGTATGGCTACACCTTC.

The chain uses TRBV7-2 and TRBJ2-6; 9 positions agree with TRBD1. Per germline, CDR1 SGHTA and CDR2 FQGNSA. Losses at the gene ends were 5 bases for V and 2 bases for J; bases not matched to a gene: 10. The length of the CDR3 is 18 residues. CDR3 nucleotides: TGTGCCAGCAGCGGGACCGGACAGGGGAGTACTGGGGCCAACGTCCTGACTTTC. Translation gives CASSGTGQGSTGANVLTF.

The CDR3: CASRSQGTDTQYF. DNA of the CDR3: TGTGCCAGCAGATCACAGGGCACAGATACGCAGTATTTT. The chain couples TRBV6-6 to TRBJ2-3; TRBD1 might be the D (5 bases). The V gene's germline CDR1 is MNHNY and CDR2 SVGAGI (reference sequence). V was cut by 6 bases and J by 1 base, with 8 bases left in between. The CDR3 extends over 13 amino acids.

The CDR3: CSAWDSEKLFF. CDR3 nucleotides: TGCAGTGCTTGGGACAGCGAAAAACTGTTTTTT. The chain employs TRBV20-1 and TRBJ1-4; 7 positions match TRBD1. The CDR3 runs to 11 residues. CDR1 DFQATT and CDR2 SNEGSKA come from the germline V gene (reference sequence). V lost 5 bases to trimming and J lost 8 bases; unmatched junction nucleotides: 2.

The V call is TRBV3-1 (or the pseudogene TRBV3-2), the J call TRBJ1-2; 8 nucleotides line up with TRBD1. The CDR3 runs 14 residues. Trimming removed 4 bases from V and 11 bases from J; junction bases left unmatched: 12. CDR1 and CDR2 from the germline V gene are LGHDT and YNNKEL (reference sequence). CDR3 in amino acids: CASSLSGTGGSYTF. The CDR3 coding sequence is TGTGCCAGCAGCCTTTCCGGGACAGGAGGTTCTTACACCTTC.

V gene TRBV5-6 combines with J gene TRBJ1-4, with 10 bases that match TRBD1. This CDR3 comprises 14 residues. The J segment lost 8 bases and the V segment lost 3 bases, leaving 4 bases of the junction unmatched. Germline assignment: CDR1 SGHDT and CDR2 YYEEEE. The CDR3 region is CASSWGQGKEKLFF. The CDR3 nucleotides are TGTGCCAGCAGCTGGGGACAGGGGAAGGAAAAACTGTTTTTT. Together with reference TRBV5-6 and TRBJ1-4, the CDR3 gives the full variable domain: DAGVTQSPTHLIKTRGQQVTLRCSPKSGHDTVSWYQQALGQGPQFIFQYYEEEERQRGNFPDRFSGHQFPNYSSELNVNALLLGDSALYLCASSWGQGKEKLFFGSGTQLSVL.